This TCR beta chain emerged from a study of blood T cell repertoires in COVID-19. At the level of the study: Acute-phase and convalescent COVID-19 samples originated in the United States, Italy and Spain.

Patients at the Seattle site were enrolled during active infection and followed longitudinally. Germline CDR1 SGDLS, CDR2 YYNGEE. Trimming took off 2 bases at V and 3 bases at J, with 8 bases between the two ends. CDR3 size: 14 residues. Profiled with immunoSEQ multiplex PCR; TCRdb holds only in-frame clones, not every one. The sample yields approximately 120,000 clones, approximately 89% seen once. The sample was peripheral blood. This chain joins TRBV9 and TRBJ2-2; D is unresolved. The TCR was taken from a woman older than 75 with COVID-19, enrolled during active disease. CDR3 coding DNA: TGTGCCAGCAGCGTTTTGTATGACACCGGGGAGCTGTTTTTT. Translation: CASSVLYDTGELFF.